The 5 T cell receptor beta chains presented below share a single source sample, sequenced in a study of blood T cell repertoires in COVID-19. Data came from immunoSEQ multiplex PCR; TCRdb stores just in-frame clones and leaves some out. Counted here are some 25,000 clones, 85% to 90% occurring once; the ten biggest clones make up 25% to 30%. What was sequenced was peripheral blood. Receptors originate from a man between 65 and 79 years old with COVID-19, enrolled during active disease.

This clone was counted a single time. This chain links TRBV6-5 with TRBJ1-1, with 8 bases aligning to TRBD1. CDR3 length equals 14 residues. Germline V gene data show CDR1 as MNHEY and CDR2 as SVGAGI. The V and J ends lost 8 bases and 2 bases, in that order; junction bases with no gene match: 7. The CDR3 DNA sequence: TGTGCCAGCTTGCCCGACAGGGGAAACACTGAAGCTTTCTTT. Its translation: CASLPDRGNTEAFF.

This clone was seen a single time. The chain carries TRBV4-1 and TRBJ2-7, with 7 bases matching TRBD1. Germline V gene sequence: CDR1 MGHRA, CDR2 YSYEKL. This CDR3 has 16 residues. The V and J ends lost 4 bases and 0 bases, in that order; junction bases with no gene match: 9. CDR3 loop: CASSLDRRGSSYEQYF. CDR3 nucleotide sequence: TGCGCCAGCAGCCTAGATCGCAGGGGGAGCTCCTACGAGCAGTACTTC.

This clone has a handful of counts. The gene calls are TRBV19 and TRBJ2-3; 9 nucleotides line up with TRBD2. The CDR3 loop spans 16 amino acids. Unmatched junction bases numbered 9, after V lost 2 bases and J lost 6 bases. Germline loops: CDR1 LNHDA, CDR2 SQIVND (reference sequence). The CDR3: CASSISGTSSSDTQYF. In DNA form, the CDR3 reads TGTGCCAGTAGTATATCCGGGACTAGCAGCTCGGATACGCAGTATTTT. Filled out from reference TRBV19 and TRBJ2-3, the complete variable domain reads DGGITQSPKYLFRKEGQNVTLSCEQNLNHDAMYWYRQDPGQGLRLIYYSQIVNDFQKGDIAEGYSVSREKKESFPLTVTSAQKNPTAFYLCASSISGTSSSDTQYFGPGTRLTVL.

The chain joins TRBV3-1 (or the pseudogene TRBV3-2) to TRBJ1-4, with TRBD1 matching over 7 bases. Germline CDR1 LGHDT, CDR2 YNNKEL (reference sequence). CDR3 size: 14 residues. With V trimmed by 3 bases and J by 6 bases, 4 bases remained unmatched. The CDR3: CASSQRQGHEKLFF. CDR3 DNA sequence: TGTGCCAGCAGCCAGCGACAGGGCCATGAAAAACTGTTTTTT.

The V call is TRBV5-1, the J call TRBJ1-2; tentatively, D is TRBD1 (5 bases). Trimming cost V 4 bases and J 8 bases, with 12 bases left between them. CDR1 is SGHRS, CDR2 YFSETQ, per germline. CDR3 length: 12 amino acids. The CDR3: CASSRGGGGYTF. The CDR3 DNA is TGCGCCAGCAGCCGGGGGGGAGGAGGCTACACCTTC.